This T cell receptor (beta chain) was captured in a study of untreated major depressive disorder. All participants were of European descent. Generated by immunoSEQ multiplex PCR, the TCRdb table keeps only in-frame clones and is missing some. The top ten hold 0.65% to 0.9% of the sample, which has under 15,000 clones, around 90% seen once. Points from the study as a whole: All top five TRBV05-01 clones per subject were private clones. TRBV05-01 (Vbeta 5.1) usage was higher in CD4+ T cells of depressed patients than controls. The sequencing tests were limited to three preselected Vbeta families.

The J segment lost 2 bases and the V segment lost 3 bases, leaving 8 bases of the junction unmatched. This CDR3 has 15 amino acids. Germline V gene lookup returns CDR1 GTSNPN and CDR2 SVGIG (reference sequence). Comment on this clone: Its specificity is unknown.

The chain is built from TRBV30 and TRBJ2-3, with 7 bases lining up with TRBD1. The TCR comes from a man younger than 40 with major depressive disorder. Sample: CD4+ T cells from PBMCs. The CDR3 here is CAWSTGDRDTDTQYF. CDR3 nucleotide sequence: TGTGCCTGGAGCACCGGGGACAGAGACACAGATACGCAGTATTTT.